A single T cell receptor (beta chain) is shown here with its context. The CDR3 is 17 amino acids. V shed 6 bases and J 6 bases; nucleotides not matched to a gene: 11. Germline V gene lookup returns CDR1 LGHNA and CDR2 YNFKEQ. This sample is drawn from a study of blood T cells in healthy people across ages. A J-beta primer mix and a sample-barcoded 5' primer were used in a second PCR of about 7 to 12 cycles. TCRdb reprocessed the 5' RACE reads with MiXCR, giving one entry per CDR3 protein. This sample has over 950,000 distinct CDR3 sequences; 30% to 40% occur once, and the top ten carry 10% to 15%. The study drew donors from healthy Caucasian individuals in Russia aged about 6 to 100. For every donor, a draw yielded around 10 milliliters of peripheral blood.

The V call is TRBV4-2, the J call TRBJ1-6, with 10 nucleotides matching TRBD1. This sequence originates from a young man in good health. The sample was blood. The CDR3 DNA reads TGTGCCAGCAGTTCACAACGGGACAGGGGCACTAATTCACCCCTCCACTTT. Its translation is CASSSQRDRGTNSPLHF.